Presented here are 19 T cell receptor beta chains from one specimen sequenced in a study of T cell repertoires in cytomegalovirus infection (dated by TCRdb to the late 2010s). What these receptors recognize is not known. What this sample's treatment or condition label stands for: in vitro stimulation with specific CMV peptide epitopes to enrich CMV-specific T cells. The run used an Illumina HiSeq 1500. Clones were called with MiXCR by TCRdb after fastp trimmed the public reads at Q25, and only in-frame beta chains were retained. Rows merge per CDR3 protein into single entries with the most common DNA and genes. The sample table holds about 60,000 distinct CDR3 sequences, of which roughly 20% were seen once. The ten top clones hold roughly 60% of the sample. Specimen: CD8+ T cells from cultured PBMCs, collected from culture after CMV antigen stimulation. These TCRs come from a human donor in good health (CMV status not recorded). Some clones in this sample may be carry-over from other donors' samples.

J is TRBJ2-7 and V is TRBV28, with D uncertain. In germline, CDR1 is MDHEN, CDR2 SYDVKM. Trimming took 6 bases from V and 6 from J, leaving 15 bases between them. The CDR3 contains 13 residues. Here the CDR3 DNA reads TGTGCCAGCAGCCCTACAGAGGCCGGCGAGCAGTACTTC. This codes for CASSPTEAGEQYF.

This clonotype showed up just a few times. The chain recombines TRBV15 with TRBJ1-5; D call uncertain. Germline V lookup: CDR1 LNHNV, CDR2 YYDKDF (reference sequence). V lost 3 bases to trimming and J lost 1 base, with 13 bases between them. The CDR3 spans 16 residues. The CDR3 loop reads CATSSSSGGSNQPQHF. The CDR3 nucleotides read TGTGCCACCAGCAGCTCATCAGGTGGGAGCAATCAGCCCCAGCATTTT.

The chain recombines TRBV12-3 or TRBV12-4 with TRBJ2-2, with TRBD1 as a possible D gene (6 bases). V lost 5 bases, J lost 6 bases, and 10 bases lay in between. The CDR3 sequence is 13 residues long. The CDR3 coding sequence is TGTGCCAGCAGTACAACAGGGCCCGGGGAGCTGTTTTTT. Translating gives CASSTTGPGELFF.

This clonotype is a singleton in its sample. The chain is built from TRBV7-2 and TRBJ2-7, with 9 bases that match TRBD1. Trimming took 5 bases from V and 3 from J; bases not matched to a gene: 5. CDR1 SGHTA and CDR2 FQGNSA come from the germline V gene. This CDR3 spans 14 amino acids. The CDR3 coding sequence is TGTGCCAGCAGCCTCCAGACAGGGGGCTACGAGCAGTACTTC. Translated, it gives CASSLQTGGYEQYF.

V is TRBV7-2 and J is TRBJ2-3; a weak D match, TRBD2 (7 bases). The CDR3 has 17 amino acids. CDR1 and CDR2 from the germline V gene are SGHTA and FQGNSA. Trimming shortened V by 1 base and J by 2 bases, and 16 bases separated the two germline ends. The CDR3 loop is CASSLGYGGRVTDTQYF. The CDR3 DNA follows: TGTGCCAGCAGCTTAGGGTACGGGGGGCGCGTCACAGATACGCAGTATTTT.

This rearrangement joins TRBV19 to TRBJ2-7; 9 bases fit TRBD1. The CDR3 is made up of 12 amino acids. Germline CDR1 reads LNHDA; CDR2 reads SQIVND (reference sequence). J lost 11 bases, V lost 3 bases, and 5 bases had no gene match. CDR3 in amino acids: CASSMGQGAEYF. The CDR3 nucleotides read TGTGCCAGTAGTATGGGACAGGGAGCGGAGTACTTC.

This chain uses TRBV28 with TRBJ1-3; 11 bases map to TRBD1. This CDR3 comprises 17 residues. Looked up from germline, CDR1 is MDHEN and CDR2 is SYDVKM. The V and J ends lost 5 bases and 4 bases, in that order; junction bases with no gene match: 10. The CDR3 region has the DNA TGTGCCAGCAGTGTCGCCCGGGACAGGGGGTCCGGAAACACCATATATTTT. It translates to CASSVARDRGSGNTIYF.

This clonotype was counted a few times. The CDR3 here is CASSPGEGTYNEQFF. The CDR3 coding sequence is TGTGCCAGCAGCCCAGGGGAGGGAACCTACAATGAGCAGTTCTTC. V gene TRBV6-4 combines with J gene TRBJ2-1, with D perhaps matching TRBD2 (7 bases). The CDR3 is 15 amino acids. Germline CDR1 is MRHNA and CDR2 is SNTAGT. V lost 6 bases to trimming and J lost 2 bases, with 14 bases between them.

The chain employs TRBV7-9 and TRBJ2-2, with a weak D call TRBD2 (5 bases). Germline loops: CDR1 SEHNR, CDR2 FQNEAQ (reference sequence). Trimming removed 1 base from V and 4 bases from J, with 10 bases in between. The CDR3 covers 15 residues. In nucleotides, the CDR3 is TGTGCCAGCAGCTTAGAAGCGGTCTCCACCGGGGAGCTGTTTTTT. This encodes CASSLEAVSTGELFF.

The chain recombines TRBV27 with TRBJ1-2; D may be TRBD1 (6 bases). The CDR3 runs to 14 residues. Germline V gene sequence: CDR1 MNHEY, CDR2 SMNVEV (reference sequence). V dropped 4 bases and J dropped 3 bases, with 12 bases sitting between them. The CDR3 sequence is CASSSYRVDYGYTF. CDR3 DNA: TGTGCCAGCAGTTCCTACAGGGTTGACTATGGCTACACCTTC.

The chain carries TRBV28 and TRBJ2-7, with D tentatively TRBD2 (5 bases). Trimming pared 5 bases from V and 7 bases from J, leaving 6 bases between. The CDR3 runs 10 residues. From germline, CDR1 is MDHEN and CDR2 SYDVKM. CDR3 residues: CASSGGEQYF. CDR3 DNA sequence: TGTGCCAGCAGTGGCGGGGAGCAGTACTTC.

This clonotype was seen a handful of times. The chain carries TRBV7-2 and TRBJ2-7; TRBD2 might be the D (5 bases). Deletions cut 5 bases from V and 1 base from J, with 15 bases between. The CDR3 is made up of 15 amino acids. The germline V gene has CDR1 SGHTA and CDR2 FQGNSA. The CDR3 DNA sequence: TGTGCCAGCAGCCAGAGGGAAATAAGTTCCTACGAGCAGTACTTC. Protein product: CASSQREISSYEQYF.

The V gene is TRBV10-3, the J gene TRBJ1-1, with D possibly being TRBD1 (6 bases). The CDR3 loop spans 16 amino acids. Germline lookup yields CDR1 ENHRY and CDR2 SYGVKD. V was clipped by 1 base and J by 1 base, with 13 bases between them. The CDR3 loop reads CAISEYLEGQNTEAFF. The CDR3 bases are TGTGCCATCAGTGAGTACTTAGAGGGACAGAACACTGAAGCTTTCTTT.

The chain links TRBV6-5 to TRBJ2-3; D gene ambiguous. The CDR3 has 17 residues. V lost 1 base, J lost 2 bases, and 16 bases lay in between. Germline CDR1 MNHEY, CDR2 SVGAGI. The CDR3 nucleotides are TGTGCCAGCAGTTACTTTCGACCGGGCTCGACCACAGATACGCAGTATTTT. Translation: CASSYFRPGSTTDTQYF.

In this sample, this clonotype turned up a few times. The chain uses TRBV7-2 and TRBJ2-5, with D possibly being TRBD2 (5 bases). Germline V lookup: CDR1 SGHTA, CDR2 FQGNSA. V was shortened by 1 base and J by 5 bases, with 11 bases between the two germline ends. This CDR3 comprises 14 residues. The CDR3 region is CASSLVSSEETQYF. The CDR3 DNA sequence: TGTGCCAGCAGCTTAGTGAGTAGCGAGGAGACCCAGTACTTC. The complete variable domain, with remaining parts taken from reference TRBV7-2 and TRBJ2-5, reads GAGVSQSPSNKVTEKGKDVELRCDPISGHTALYWYRQSLGQGLEFLIYFQGNSAPDKSGLPSDRFSAERTGGSVSTLTIQRTQQEDSAVYLCASSLVSSEETQYFGPGTRLLVL.

This clonotype has a handful of counts. This sequence joins TRBV7-2 and TRBJ2-1; D remains unclear. Trimming left V 1 base short and J 4 bases short, with 5 bases between. There are 13 residues in the CDR3. Per the germline V gene, CDR1 is SGHTA and CDR2 is FQGNSA. The CDR3 nucleotides read TGTGCCAGCAGCTTAGGGCGATACAATGAGCAGTTCTTC. As protein: CASSLGRYNEQFF.

This clonotype came up a few times. The chain joins TRBV6-1 to TRBJ2-7; a weak D match, TRBD2 (6 bases). Germline CDR1 MNHNS, CDR2 SASEGT. Trimming removed 1 base from V and 6 bases from J, with 13 bases in between. This CDR3 contains 14 residues. CDR3 sequence reads: CASSEVGGEGEQYF. The CDR3 region has the DNA TGTGCCAGCAGTGAAGTCGGAGGGGAAGGCGAGCAGTACTTC.

The chain links TRBV4-2 to TRBJ2-1; D may be TRBD1 (6 bases). The CDR3 spans 13 residues. The V gene lost 4 bases and the J gene lost 8 bases, with 12 bases spanning the gap. Germline V gives CDR1 LGHNA, CDR2 YNFKEQ. The DNA for the CDR3 is TGTGCCAGCAGCCCCGGGCAGGGGTATGAGCAGTTCTTC. As protein: CASSPGQGYEQFF.

The chain has TRBV6-1 and TRBJ2-3; D is possibly TRBD2 (5 bases). V lost 3 bases, J lost 0 bases, and 19 bases lay in between. In germline, CDR1 is MNHNS, CDR2 SASEGT. There are 18 residues in the CDR3. The CDR3 reads CASSDTVTGGGSTDTQYF. In DNA form, the CDR3 reads TGTGCCAGCAGTGATACGGTTACGGGCGGCGGGAGCACAGATACGCAGTATTTT.